This is a list of T cell receptor beta chains from one sample in a study of patients and donors after allogeneic stem cell transplantation. MiXCR, run by TCRdb on the RT-PCR reads, gives a single entry per CDR3 protein. Among about a million distinct CDR3 sequences listed, 18% were seen once. The sample comprised blood, either unsorted or a sorted T cell fraction (not recorded which). The receptors shown here come from a human donor who was either an allogeneic HSCT recipient or a stem cell or donor lymphocyte infusion donor (not recorded which). It is not recorded whose cells these are; they may come from a transplant donor. CDR3s include the opening cysteine and the closing phenylalanine or tryptophan. The D gene is left open where the match is weak. Not all rows give a size; the values are once, few, many and, for expanded clones, a class.

V,D,J,size,CDR3,DNA
TRBV24-1,-,TRBJ1-5,-,CATSEPGGQPQHF,TGTGCCACCAGTGAACCGGGGGGTCAGCCCCAGCATTTT
TRBV3-1,TRBD2,TRBJ2-7,-,CASTLAGSSYEQYF,TGTGCCAGCACCCTAGCGGGAAGCTCCTACGAGCAGTACTTC
TRBV12-3/TRBV12-4,-,TRBJ2-1,few,CASRNQQGNEQFF,TGTGCCAGCAGAAATCAACAGGGTAATGAGCAGTTCTTC
TRBV6-1,-,TRBJ1-2,-,CASKLDPAFFNYGYTF,TGTGCCAGCAAACTCGACCCGGCTTTTTTTAACTATGGCTACACCTTC
TRBV20-1,-,TRBJ2-1,-,CSARGATIAPEQFF,TGCAGTGCTAGAGGGGCGACTATCGCCCCTGAGCAGTTCTTC
TRBV5-1,TRBD1,TRBJ1-1,many,CASSLGQGAEAFF,TGCGCCAGCAGCTTGGGACAGGGTGCTGAAGCTTTCTTT
TRBV12-3/TRBV12-4,TRBD1,TRBJ1-1,many,CASSTGQSNTEAFF,TGTGCCAGCAGTACGGGACAGAGCAACACTGAAGCTTTCTTT
TRBV5-8,-,TRBJ1-2,-,CASRKGRSNYGYTF,TGTGCCAGCAGGAAGGGACGGTCTAACTATGGCTACACCTTC
TRBV4-1,-,TRBJ2-5,few,CASSLFLHETQYF,TGCGCCAGCAGCCTTTTTCTACACGAGACCCAGTACTTC
TRBV9,TRBD1,TRBJ1-3,few,CASSAPGQGKGNTIYF,TGTGCCAGCAGCGCCCCGGGACAGGGGAAGGGAAACACCATATATTTT
TRBV4-1,-,TRBJ2-2,few,CASSQVPRSANTGELFF,TGCGCCAGCAGCCAAGTTCCCCGGTCGGCGAACACCGGGGAGCTGTTTTTT
TRBV6-1,TRBD1,TRBJ1-3,few,CASSHRGVQGNTIYF,TGTGCCAGCAGTCACAGGGGAGTGCAGGGAAACACCATATATTTT
TRBV12-3/TRBV12-4,-,TRBJ1-5,many,CASSPVHSNQPQHF,TGTGCCAGCAGCCCTGTACATAGCAATCAGCCCCAGCATTTT
TRBV10-3,TRBD1,TRBJ2-7,few,CAIRGTGMGEQYF,TGTGCCATCAGGGGGACAGGGATGGGGGAGCAGTACTTC
TRBV12-3/TRBV12-4,TRBD1,TRBJ2-2,-,CASRRSTGAGELFF,TGTGCCAGCAGGCGATCGACAGGGGCCGGGGAGCTGTTTTTT
TRBV13,-,TRBJ2-7,few,CASSLRALTYEQYF,TGTGCCAGCAGCTTAAGGGCACTAACCTACGAGCAGTACTTC
TRBV25-1,-,TRBJ2-5,-,CASSAWAGLGETQYF,TGTGCCAGCAGCGCGTGGGCGGGTCTCGGCGAGACCCAGTACTTC
TRBV15,TRBD2,TRBJ2-1,few,CATSREASGRMLFF,TGTGCCACCAGCAGAGAAGCAAGCGGGAGGATGCTGTTCTTC
TRBV12-3/TRBV12-4,-,TRBJ1-4,-,CASRSGRGLFF,TGTGCCAGCAGGTCAGGGAGAGGGTTGTTTTTT
TRBV5-8,TRBD1,TRBJ1-2,few,CASRRQGRHIANYGYTF,TGTGCCAGCAGACGACAGGGGAGACATATCGCTAACTATGGCTACACCTTC
TRBV9,-,TRBJ2-1,-,CASSVGPDPSNEQFF,TGTGCCAGCAGCGTAGGCCCGGACCCATCCAATGAGCAGTTCTTC
TRBV10-3,-,TRBJ2-1,-,CAISESASYNEQFF,TGTGCCATCAGTGAGTCGGCCTCCTACAATGAGCAGTTCTTC
TRBV6-5,-,TRBJ1-6,-,CASRRTTDPLHF,TGTGCCAGCAGGCGGACGACGGACCCCCTCCACTTT
TRBV6-6,TRBD1,TRBJ2-5,-,CASQDRGYETQYF,TGTGCCAGCCAGGACAGGGGGTATGAGACCCAGTACTTC
TRBV18,TRBD1,TRBJ1-3,-,CASTFTGDKNTIYF,TGTGCCAGCACGTTCACAGGGGACAAAAACACCATATATTTT
TRBV30,TRBD2,TRBJ2-1,once,CAWRRAGGYNEQFF,TGTGCCTGGAGAAGAGCGGGGGGGTACAATGAGCAGTTCTTC
TRBV20-1,-,TRBJ2-3,-,CSTPFGTDTQYF,TGCAGTACCCCCTTCGGCACAGATACGCAGTATTTT
TRBV7-9,-,TRBJ1-3,-,CASSFHLYGQGNTIYF,TGTGCCAGCAGCTTTCACCTGTATGGACAGGGAAACACCATATATTTT
TRBV15,-,TRBJ2-7,-,CATSRVRGPYEQYF,TGTGCCACCAGCAGAGTCAGGGGCCCCTACGAGCAGTACTTC
TRBV7-9,-,TRBJ1-2,-,CASSLEAAVMGGYTF,TGTGCCAGCAGCTTAGAGGCGGCCGTGATGGGTGGCTACACCTTC
TRBV12-3/TRBV12-4,-,TRBJ2-7,many,CASRGGYEQYF,TGTGCCAGCAGAGGGGGGTACGAGCAGTACTTC
TRBV5-1,-,TRBJ1-2,few,CASSLDPGSDGYTF,TGCGCCAGCAGCTTGGATCCGGGGTCGGATGGCTACACCTTC
TRBV12-3/TRBV12-4,TRBD1,TRBJ1-4,-,CASSFRDRGLFNEKLFF,TGTGCCAGCAGTTTCCGGGACAGGGGGCTTTTTAATGAAAAACTGTTTTTT
TRBV24-1,-,TRBJ2-3,-,CATSGRGVRTDTQYF,TGTGCCACCAGTGGCAGGGGCGTTCGCACAGATACGCAGTATTTT
TRBV6-5,TRBD2,TRBJ2-2,many,CASSYTSGRATGELFF,TGTGCCAGCAGTTACACCAGCGGGAGGGCCACCGGGGAGCTGTTTTTT
TRBV29-1,-,TRBJ2-3,-,CSVRGHHTSPDTQYF,TGCAGCGTTAGAGGACACCACACCTCTCCAGATACGCAGTATTTT
TRBV25-1,TRBD2,TRBJ2-4,few,CASSEIAGGAENIQYF,TGTGCCAGCAGTGAGATAGCGGGAGGAGCTGAAAACATTCAGTACTTC
TRBV7-9,-,TRBJ2-3,few,CASSLFADTQYF,TGTGCCAGCAGCTTGTTTGCGGATACGCAGTATTTT
TRBV10-3,TRBD1,TRBJ1-2,-,CAISGYGQGYHGYTF,TGTGCCATCAGTGGGTACGGACAGGGATACCATGGCTACACCTTC
TRBV30,-,TRBJ1-1,few,CAWSIQKLEAFF,TGTGCCTGGAGCATACAAAAACTTGAGGCTTTCTTT
TRBV7-2,-,TRBJ2-1,few,CASSLGYKDNEQFF,TGTGCCAGCAGCTTAGGTTACAAAGACAATGAGCAGTTCTTC
TRBV27,TRBD2,TRBJ2-1,-,CASSSLAGYNEQFF,TGTGCCAGCAGTTCACTAGCGGGCTACAATGAGCAGTTCTTC
TRBV4-3,TRBD2,TRBJ2-1,-,CASSQEGGGLYNEQFF,TGCGCCAGCAGCCAAGAAGGCGGGGGGCTATACAATGAGCAGTTCTTC
TRBV6-5,TRBD1,TRBJ1-1,few,CASSSPRQGGSSNTEAFF,TGTGCCAGCAGTTCCCCGCGACAGGGGGGATCGTCGAACACTGAAGCTTTCTTT
TRBV6-2/TRBV6-3,TRBD2,TRBJ2-1,-,CASRPPGLAGNNEQFF,TGTGCCAGCAGACCTCCGGGACTAGCGGGGAACAATGAGCAGTTCTTC
TRBV7-9,-,TRBJ2-3,-,CASSRQAVLSIDTQYF,TGTGCCAGCAGCCGCCAAGCGGTCCTATCGATAGATACGCAGTATTTT
TRBV29-1,-,TRBJ2-7,-,CSVGRGRREQYF,TGCAGCGTCGGCCGGGGGCGTAGGGAGCAGTACTTC
TRBV3-1,-,TRBJ2-2,few,CASSQEATLNTGELFF,TGTGCCAGCAGCCAAGAGGCCACTCTAAACACCGGGGAGCTGTTTTTT
TRBV4-3,TRBD2,TRBJ2-7,-,CASSHAPGLADPYEQYF,TGCGCCAGCAGCCATGCTCCGGGACTAGCGGATCCCTACGAGCAGTACTTC
TRBV9,-,TRBJ1-2,-,CASSAGRAPNYGYTF,TGTGCCAGCAGCGCCGGCAGAGCTCCTAACTATGGCTACACCTTC
TRBV20-1,-,TRBJ2-5,-,CSASLPGPLQETQYF,TGCAGTGCTAGCCTTCCAGGGCCCCTCCAAGAGACCCAGTACTTC
TRBV11-1,-,TRBJ2-7,few,CASRPHGGRGSSSYEQYF,TGTGCCAGCAGACCCCATGGGGGCCGAGGCTCTAGTAGCTACGAGCAGTACTTC
TRBV29-1,-,TRBJ1-2,-,CSVEPGTTYTF,TGCAGCGTTGAACCCGGGACGACCTACACCTTC
TRBV12-3/TRBV12-4,-,TRBJ2-1,many,CASSQRDSGEQFF,TGTGCCAGCAGTCAACGGGACTCGGGTGAGCAGTTCTTC
TRBV9,-,TRBJ2-7,few,CASSVAEGYEQYF,TGTGCCAGCAGCGTAGCTGAAGGATACGAGCAGTACTTC
TRBV20-1,TRBD2,TRBJ2-1,-,CSAQSSSGGKYNEQFF,TGCAGTGCCCAGAGCAGCTCGGGAGGGAAATACAATGAGCAGTTCTTC
TRBV29-1,TRBD1,TRBJ1-1,few,CSGAGQGIGAFF,TGCAGCGGGGCGGGACAGGGTATTGGAGCTTTCTTT